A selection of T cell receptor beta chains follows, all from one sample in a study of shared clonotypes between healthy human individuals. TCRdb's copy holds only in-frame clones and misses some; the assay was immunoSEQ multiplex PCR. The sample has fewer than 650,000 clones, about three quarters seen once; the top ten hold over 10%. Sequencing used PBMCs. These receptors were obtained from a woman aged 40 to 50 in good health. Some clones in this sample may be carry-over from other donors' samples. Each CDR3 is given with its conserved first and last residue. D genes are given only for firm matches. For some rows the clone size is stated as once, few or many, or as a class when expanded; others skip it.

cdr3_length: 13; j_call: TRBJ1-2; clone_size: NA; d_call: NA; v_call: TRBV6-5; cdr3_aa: CASSYSRSYGYTF; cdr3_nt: TGTGCCAGCAGTTACTCGAGATCCTATGGCTACACCTTC
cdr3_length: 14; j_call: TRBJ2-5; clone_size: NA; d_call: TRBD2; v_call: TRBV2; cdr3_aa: CASRVSSGQETQYF; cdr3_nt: TGTGCCAGCAGGGTGTCTAGCGGACAAGAGACCCAGTACTTC
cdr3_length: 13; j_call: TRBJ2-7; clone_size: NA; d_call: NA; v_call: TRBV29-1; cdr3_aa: CSVAMTSPYEQYF; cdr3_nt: TGCAGCGTTGCCATGACTTCCCCCTACGAGCAGTACTTC
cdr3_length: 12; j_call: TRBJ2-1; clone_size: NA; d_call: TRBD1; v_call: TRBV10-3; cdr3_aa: CATGQGVHEQFF; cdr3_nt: TGTGCCACCGGACAGGGAGTACATGAGCAGTTCTTC
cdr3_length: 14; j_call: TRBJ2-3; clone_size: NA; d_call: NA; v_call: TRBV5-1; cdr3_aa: CASSLGSHTDTQYF; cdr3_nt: TGCGCCAGCAGCTTGGGGAGCCACACAGATACGCAGTATTTT
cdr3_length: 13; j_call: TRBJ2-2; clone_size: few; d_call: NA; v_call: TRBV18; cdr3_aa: CASSPSTNGELFF; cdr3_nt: TGTGCCAGCTCACCGTCGACAAACGGGGAGCTGTTTTTT
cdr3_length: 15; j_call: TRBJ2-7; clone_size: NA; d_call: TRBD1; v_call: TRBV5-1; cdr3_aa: CASSPRTGDSGEQYF; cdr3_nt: TGCGCCAGCAGCCCACGGACAGGGGACAGTGGAGAGCAGTACTTC
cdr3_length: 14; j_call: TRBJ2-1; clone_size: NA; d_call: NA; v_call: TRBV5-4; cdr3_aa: CASSPTGTYNEQFF; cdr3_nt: TGTGCCAGCAGTCCAACAGGGACCTACAATGAGCAGTTCTTC
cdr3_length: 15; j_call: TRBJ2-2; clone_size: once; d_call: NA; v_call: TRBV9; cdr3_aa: CASSASLEGGGELFF; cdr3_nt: TGTGCCAGCAGCGCCTCCTTGGAGGGCGGCGGGGAGCTGTTTTTT
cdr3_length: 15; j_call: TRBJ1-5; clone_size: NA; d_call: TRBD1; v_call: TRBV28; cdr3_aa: CASREGQGAGQPQHF; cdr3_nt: TGTGCCAGCAGGGAGGGACAGGGGGCTGGTCAGCCCCAGCATTTT
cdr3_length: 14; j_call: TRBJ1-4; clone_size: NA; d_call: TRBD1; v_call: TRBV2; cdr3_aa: CASQGTETNEKLFF; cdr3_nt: TGTGCCAGCCAAGGGACAGAGACTAATGAAAAACTGTTTTTT
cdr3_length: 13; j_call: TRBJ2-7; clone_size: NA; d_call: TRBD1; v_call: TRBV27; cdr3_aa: CASARDSNYEQYF; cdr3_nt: TGTGCCAGCGCTCGGGACAGTAACTACGAGCAGTACTTC
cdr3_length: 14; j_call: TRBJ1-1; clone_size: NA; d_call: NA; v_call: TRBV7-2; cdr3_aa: CASSFSAMNTEAFF; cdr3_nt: TGTGCCAGCAGCTTCTCAGCCATGAACACTGAAGCTTTCTTT